This T cell receptor (beta chain) was observed in a study of Ad26.COV2.S vaccination and SARS-CoV-2 variants. The treatment was: about 20 received Ad26.COV2.S at low or high dose, single or two shots; 5 received placebo; per-sample allocation not given. Day 63 after the first injection of vaccine or placebo was the sampling time. Clones were read by immunoSEQ multiplex PCR, and TCRdb kept only the in-frame ones, dropping some. This table holds about 350,000 clones, about nine tenths found once. CDR3 size: 15 residues. CDR1 and CDR2 (germline): SGHKS, YYEKEE (reference sequence). V shed 3 bases and J 5 bases; nucleotides not matched to a gene: 8.

The rearrangement links TRBV5-5 to TRBJ1-5, with TRBD1 matching 7 bases. The receptor was isolated from a person aged 18-60 years who received the Ad26.COV2.S COVID-19 vaccine or a placebo. This sample comprised peripheral blood, obtained in a trial of Ad26.COV2.S vaccine versus placebo. CDR3: CASSWDSSAYQPQHF. The CDR3 DNA reads as TGTGCCAGCAGCTGGGACAGTTCGGCCTATCAGCCCCAGCATTTT.